The clone carrying this TCR beta chain occurred a few times. Its antigen is not known. The data belong to a study of radiotherapy plus CTLA-4 blockade in lung cancer. Study-level background: Patients showed objective responses in 18% of cases, and disease control was achieved by under 40%. The study's findings and limits: Alongside interferon-beta, early blood T cell clone dynamics were reportedly the best predictor of response. Radiotherapy was combined with ipilimumab, and tumor-derived TCR clones then expanded in blood.

Focal radiation plus CTLA-4 blockade with ipilimumab was administered to patients who had chemo-refractory metastatic non-small-cell lung cancer. Produced via immunoSEQ multiplex PCR; TCRdb's table is partial and in-frame only. The sample contains around 80,000 clones, around 81% of which appear only once. The receptor was derived from a human donor with non-small cell lung cancer whose response to radiotherapy plus ipilimumab could not be evaluated. Some clones in this sample may be carry-over from other donors' samples. This specimen consisted of peripheral blood, obtained from a patient treated with radiotherapy plus ipilimumab.

The CDR3 protein is CASSYSPGMGYGYTF. Here the CDR3 DNA reads TGTGCCAGCAGTTACTCTCCCGGGATGGGCTATGGCTACACCTTC. The genes are TRBV6-5 and TRBJ1-2; no reliable D call. Germline V lookup: CDR1 MNHEY, CDR2 SVGAGI. The CDR3 contains 15 residues. The V end lost 0 bases, the J end lost 4 bases, and 12 bases lay between the germline ends.